The rows below give T cell receptor beta chains drawn from one sample of a study of shared clonotypes between healthy human individuals. The repertoire was sequenced with immunoSEQ multiplex PCR; TCRdb's copy has only in-frame clones and lacks some. Of about 520,000 clones in the sample, 90% to 96% are singletons; the top ten hold about 0.06%. The sequenced sample consisted of naive CD4+ T cells sorted from blood. Every receptor here comes from a young woman in good health. CDR3s include the opening cysteine and the closing phenylalanine or tryptophan. D genes are given only for firm matches. Where a row states a size, it is once, few, many or the class of an expanded clone; other rows omit it.

j_call clone_size d_call v_call cdr3_nt cdr3_aa
TRBJ1-6 NA NA TRBV28 TGTGCCAGCAGTTTACCGTCTGGGCAGCATTCACCCCTCCACTTT CASSLPSGQHSPLHF
TRBJ1-1 NA NA TRBV18 TGTGCCAGCTCACCGTCGGCAGGTTTTATGAGCACTGAAGCTTTCTTT CASSPSAGFMSTEAFF
TRBJ2-7 NA NA TRBV7-9 TGTGCCAGCAGCTTACTGGACATACAATACGAGCAGTACTTC CASSLLDIQYEQYF
TRBJ1-4 NA TRBD1 TRBV29-1 TGCAGCGTGAGGGACAGGGGGCATCCTAATGAAAAACTGTTTTTT CSVRDRGHPNEKLFF
TRBJ1-4 NA TRBD1 TRBV5-1 TGCGCCAGCAGCTCGTTACAGGGGGGTGAAAAACTGTTTTTT CASSSLQGGEKLFF
TRBJ2-7 NA TRBD1 TRBV18 TGTGCCAGCTCACCGGGACAGAGCTCCTACGAGCAGTACTTC CASSPGQSSYEQYF
TRBJ1-2 NA NA TRBV25-1 TGTGCCAGCAGTTTCTCCCAGGGCCTTGGCTACACCTTC CASSFSQGLGYTF
TRBJ1-2 NA TRBD1 TRBV4-1 TGCGCCAGCAGCCAGGGACAGGGCCAACAAACCTATGGCTACACCTTC CASSQGQGQQTYGYTF
TRBJ2-1 NA NA TRBV4-2 TGTGCCAGCAGCCAAGACGGCGTACCCCACAATGAGCAGTTCTTC CASSQDGVPHNEQFF
TRBJ1-5 NA NA TRBV6-1 TGTGCCAGCAGCCGAGAGTTTTGGGATCAGCCCCAGCATTTT CASSREFWDQPQHF
TRBJ1-5 NA TRBD1 TRBV2 TGTGCCAGCAGTTTGGGAATACAGGGGGTGAAATCGCAGCCCCAGCATTTT CASSLGIQGVKSQPQHF
TRBJ2-2 NA NA TRBV7-2 TGTGCCAGCAGCTCTCGGACTACGAACACCGGGGAGCTGTTTTTT CASSSRTTNTGELFF
TRBJ1-5 NA TRBD1 TRBV18 TGTGCCAGCTCACCAGAACAGGGGGGGGGCAATCAGCCCCAGCATTTT CASSPEQGGGNQPQHF
TRBJ2-5 NA TRBD2 TRBV28 TGTGCCAGCAGTTTCGTAGTAGCGGGACCTACAACCCAGTACTTC CASSFVVAGPTTQYF
TRBJ1-1 NA NA TRBV10-3 TGTGCCATCAGTGAGTCGTATCACACTGAAGCTTTCTTT CAISESYHTEAFF
TRBJ1-1 NA TRBD1 TRBV11-2 TGTGCCAGCAGCTTAGGGGACAGGGTTTCCACTGAAGCTTTCTTT CASSLGDRVSTEAFF
TRBJ1-3 once NA TRBV16 TGTGCCAGCAGTCAAGTTGTCGGAAACACCATATATTTT CASSQVVGNTIYF
TRBJ1-2 once TRBD1 TRBV5-1 TGCGCCAGCAGCTTTACGTCGGGACAGGGTTTTGGCTACACCTTC CASSFTSGQGFGYTF
TRBJ2-5 NA TRBD1 TRBV7-6 TGTGCCAGCAGCTCCCAGTCGGGGACAGGGATAGAGACCCAGTACTTC CASSSQSGTGIETQYF
TRBJ2-7 NA NA TRBV27 TGTGCCAGCAGTTTATCGATCGGGGACCCGTTACGGGGTGGCGAGCAGTACTTC CASSLSIGDPLRGGEQYF
TRBJ1-1 NA NA TRBV7-8 TGTGCCAGCAGCTTAGAAGGCCAGGGATACACTGAAGCTTTCTTT CASSLEGQGYTEAFF
TRBJ1-1 NA NA TRBV28 TGTGCCAGCAGTTCTGGTGGGGAGGAGAACACTGAAGCTTTCTTT CASSSGGEENTEAFF
TRBJ2-1 NA TRBD1 TRBV7-8 TGTGCCAGCAGCCCAAGGACAGGGGGCTTTGAGCAGTTCTTC CASSPRTGGFEQFF
TRBJ2-3 NA NA TRBV15 TGTGCCACCAGCAGAGATTGGGCTGGCATGCAGTATTTT CATSRDWAGMQYF
TRBJ2-7 NA NA TRBV5-1 TGCGCCAGCAGCCACGGGATACGGGACAAACCCTCCTACGAGCAGTACTTC CASSHGIRDKPSYEQYF
TRBJ2-7 once NA TRBV25-1 TGTGCCAGCAGTGAATTGGGCGGATCCTACGAGCAGTACTTC CASSELGGSYEQYF
TRBJ1-1 NA NA TRBV11-2 TGTGCCAGCAGCTCCCAGATGGACACTGAAGCTTTCTTT CASSSQMDTEAFF
TRBJ2-2 NA NA TRBV14 TGTGCCAGCAGCCGACAAATAGGGAGCGGGGAGCTGTTTTTT CASSRQIGSGELFF
TRBJ1-1 NA NA TRBV4-1 TGCGCCAGCAGCCACATCTTTTCCGGGGCAAATATGAACACTGAAGCTTTCTTT CASSHIFSGANMNTEAFF
TRBJ2-2 NA TRBD1 TRBV19 TGTGCCAGTAGTGTGGGACAGGGGGTCTCCGGGGAGCTGTTTTTT CASSVGQGVSGELFF
TRBJ1-1 NA NA TRBV18 TGTGCCAGCTCACCACCCGGGTGGCACACTGAAGCTTTCTTT CASSPPGWHTEAFF
TRBJ1-3 NA NA TRBV6-1 TGTGCCACCAGGGGTTCCGGAAACACCATATATTTT CATRGSGNTIYF
TRBJ1-1 NA NA TRBV10-1 TGCGCCAGCAAAGGACAGCTAGACACTGAAGCTTTCTTT CASKGQLDTEAFF
TRBJ1-1 NA NA TRBV6-5 TGTGCCAGCAGTTTTTCAGGGGTCCTGGCTGAAGCTTTCTTT CASSFSGVLAEAFF
TRBJ2-5 NA TRBD2 TRBV5-4 TGTGCCAGCAGCGATCGGACTAGCGGAATTCCACAAGAGACCCAGTACTTC CASSDRTSGIPQETQYF